This T cell receptor beta chain emerged from a study of shared clonotypes between healthy human individuals. Source study methods: Because ImmunoSEQ provided only junction sequences with no quality scores, the filtering differed. This table comes from immunoSEQ multiplex PCR, and its TCRdb copy is limited to in-frame clones, with some not included. The DNA gave D and trimming, while V, J and clone size come from that table. Here the sample spans 1.5 million to 2.5 million clones, less than 95% being singletons. Regarding the study as a whole: A few donors showed sharing of around 5.3% of naive CD4 clonotypes.

From germline, CDR1 is SEHNR and CDR2 FQNEAQ (reference sequence). The CDR3 totals 17 residues. The germline V and J ends were trimmed by 2 bases and 0 bases, with 17 bases remaining between them. The naive CD8 population came from CD45RO-negative cells selected for CCR7, without terminally differentiated effector memory CD45RA+ cells. Concerning this clone itself: Its specificity is not known.

This clonotype was obtained from a man younger than 30 in good health. The sample comprised naive CD8+ T cells sorted from blood. This chain joins TRBV7-9 and TRBJ2-7; a possible D gene is TRBD2 (6 bases). The CDR3 loop is CASSLSSGGTPSYEQYF. The CDR3 DNA follows: TGTGCCAGCAGCTTAAGTTCCGGAGGGACCCCCTCCTACGAGCAGTACTTC.